This T cell receptor beta chain was documented in a study of neoadjuvant anti-PD-1 for oral cavity cancer. Study-level background: Nivolumab at 3 mg/kg was mostly given biweekly, three to four doses, pre-surgery. Non-progressing patients received a fourth nivolumab dose near day 43, then surgery on days 50-56.

Regarding this clone: Its specificity is unknown.

TCRdb's table, derived via immunoSEQ multiplex PCR, lists solely in-frame clones and lacks some. The sample has about 15,000 clones, 66% seen once. The V gene's germline CDR1 is SEHNR and CDR2 FQNEAQ (reference sequence). V was clipped by 1 base and J by 4 bases, with 13 bases between them. This CDR3 region has 15 residues. Study conclusions and caveats: Non-responders to neoadjuvant nivolumab had significantly more clonal PBMC T cells than responders. Each response group had just a few patients in TCR analyses.

This TCR was sampled from a person aged 40-85 years with oral cavity squamous cell carcinoma. The sequenced sample was PBMCs, obtained before nivolumab (anti-PD-1) treatment. This chain joins TRBV7-9 and TRBJ2-5; perhaps TRBD2 as D (5 bases). The CDR3 sequence: CASSLGTLERETQYF. The DNA of the CDR3 is TGTGCCAGCAGCTTAGGAACACTAGAAAGAGAGACCCAGTACTTC. Full variable domain (remainder filled in from reference TRBV7-9 and TRBJ2-5): DTGVSQNPRHKITKRGQNVTFRCDPISEHNRLYWYRQTLGQGPEFLTYFQNEAQLEKSRLLSDRFSAERPKGSFSTLEIQRTEQGDSAMYLCASSLGTLERETQYFGPGTRLLVL.